This paragraph covers one TCR beta chain sequence. The specificity of this receptor is unknown. Per-base qualities were not stored, and no clone one base away is much larger. The data stem from a study of cytomegalovirus exposure and HLA in healthy donors (dated by TCRdb to 2017 to 2019). Describing the broader study: An earlier analysis of about 530 of the donors reported approximately 280 Gb of sequence data and about 120 million unique TCR beta sequences obtained from 150 million to 200 million T cells. Because of strong linkage in the cohort, roughly five DR-DQ haplotypes were treated as single units for association and clustering. An early release covering about 600 HLA-typed donors comprised roughly 300 gigabases of sequencing data and tens of millions of unique TCR sequences. A separate validation cohort of approximately 130 different subjects was used in addition to the 666-subject first cohort. Donor age, sex, ethnicity and CMV serostatus were collected together with the repertoire data. An earlier analysis of approximately 500 of the donors applied high-throughput TCR beta sequencing to assess whether each TCR beta V gene segment acted as functional or pseudogenic. All discovery cohort repertoires had been generated using a single sequencing platform. The genetic ancestry cluster associated with self-reported Caucasian donors included 65% to 90% of the roughly 410 genotyped donors. Rather than using new phenotypic data, the later analysis identified candidate immune exposures from TCR beta sequences and from how often those sequences occurred across donors. The T cell repertoires of several hundred subjects were profiled by immunosequencing and related to cytomegalovirus serostatus. The study aimed to test whether cataloging public T cell receptors could reveal signatures of past pathogen exposure. Among under 450 genotyped donors of the cohort, an average of approximately 240,000 unique TCR beta nucleotide sequences were sequenced per donor, roughly 20% of them non-productive. In a later analysis, previously published TCR beta repertoires from 666 donors were re-analyzed and high-resolution HLA genotyping was added so that TCR occurrence patterns could be studied. Typing coverage varied by locus: roughly 629-640 donors for A, B, C, DRB1 and DQB1; roughly 510 for DQA1; nearly 610 for DPA1; approximately 450 for DPB1. A later genetic analysis used genome-wide SNP genotypes for about three fifths of the 666 donors, treating that subset as a discovery cohort. High-throughput TCR immunosequencing, statistical association of individual TCRs with disease status, and machine learning were combined to predict cytomegalovirus infection status. Class I and class II HLA loci were covered by the typing at four-digit resolution. The paper as a whole reports these results and caveats: A total of 150 to 200 TCR beta chains were listed by the study as associated with cytomegalovirus. According to the authors, the approach could potentially be generalized to other disease states and immunological phenotypes. Compared with the 666-donor mean, donors in an Asian-associated ancestry cluster had fewer N-insertions in productive TCRs, according to a later genetic analysis. In an earlier analysis of about 600 of the donors, most TCR beta V segments appeared in productive rearrangements about 87% or about 30% of the time, broadly matching IMGT annotations. For the cohort, immune exposure information was limited to CMV serostatus. The classifier was reported to diagnose cytomegalovirus status with high specificity and sensitivity in both the original cohort and the validation cohort. A few of the identified cytomegalovirus-associated TCR beta chains were confirmed in vitro to be specific for cytomegalovirus antigens. Strong co-occurrence of HLA alleles, especially DR and DQ, made assigning TCR associations to individual alleles difficult. An association between a missense DCLRE1C variant and V-gene and J-gene trimming of TCR beta chains was found in a later genetic analysis and replicated in an independent cohort. In this cohort, only TCR beta chains were sequenced, and detectable features were limited by the absence of alpha or paired-chain data. In a later analysis, some 17,000 TCR beta sequences were associated with specific HLA alleles at a false discovery rate of 0.05. A cluster of highly shared sequence variants was judged likely to represent a technical artifact of the sequencing pipeline. A further reported finding was that TCR beta sequences accurately predicted the HLA-A and HLA-B alleles for most subjects in the first cohort. Roughly uniform sequencing depth across donors was assumed in presence/absence analyses, although this assumption may not hold. According to a later analysis, most CMV-associated TCR beta chains appeared to be HLA-restricted, and the HLA associations seemed to be driven largely by CMV exposure. About 17 rarely observed V segments, including chromosome 9 orphons, were excluded from the earlier analysis of several hundred of the donors because counts were too low. The 87-base-pair reads could not distinguish some IMGT-functional V segments, including TRBV6-2 and TRBV6-3, so those segments were excluded. In a later analysis, the rate of TCR association differed among HLA loci, with DRB1 alleles having the most associated TCRs and HLA-C alleles having the fewest. Several of the top co-occurrence clusters appeared to be linked to parvovirus B19, influenza, CMV and Epstein-Barr virus, according to a later analysis. Correlated functional status among segregating V segments might be attributable to linkage disequilibrium, but an unknown experimental factor could not be ruled out. While some public TCRs were present in many individuals, most TCR sequences turned up only very rarely across donors. Compared with equally common non-associated chains, HLA-associated TCR beta chains in a later analysis were more clonally expanded and had lower generation probabilities. HLA typing was unavailable for some donors at each locus, so association tests used only the typed subset.

The cohort was made up of 666 healthy bone marrow donors. At the time of sampling, all cohort members were nominally healthy, though unrecorded immune exposures were likely present. The donor tested CMV seronegative and was one of the 352 seronegative cohort members. A peripheral blood sample was collected from each donor, and TCR beta sequencing was performed on peripheral blood mononuclear cells. Genomic DNA extraction from the blood cell samples was performed with the Qiagen DNeasy Blood Extraction Kit. Libraries were constructed by the immunoSEQ multiplex PCR assay. For the multiplex PCR, a mixture combining 60 forward primers for TCR Vbeta segments and 13 reverse primers for TCR Jbeta segments was used. The CDR3 region of rearranged TCR beta genes was amplified from genomic DNA with a multiplex PCR assay. On the Illumina HiSeq System, the amplified TCR beta libraries were sequenced as 87-base-pair reads. In the source study's methods: A later analysis counted 75 million to 100 million unique TCR beta chains across the 666 repertoires, and about 10 million of these chains were shared by at least two donors. Raw reads were error-corrected and collapsed into unique sequences by a nearest-neighbor algorithm in which closely related sequences were merged to remove PCR and sequencing errors. V, D and J gene segments were assigned by aligning CDR3 sequences to IMGT reference sequences. For a sequence to be retained, a match of at least six nucleotides to both a V gene segment and a J gene segment was required. Rearrangements were called productive when the CDR3 lacked stop codons and stayed in frame with V and J; all others were non-productive. Following IMGT convention, CDR3 was defined as the stretch from the second conserved V-encoded cysteine to the conserved J-encoded phenylalanine. The earlier analysis of fewer than 700 of the donors excluded sequences that lacked an unambiguous match to a single V gene segment. An earlier analysis of some 610 of the donors called V segments functional above 56.7% productive rearrangements and segregating when the between-donor standard deviation exceeded 5%. A statistical classification framework was developed to diagnose cytomegalovirus status using the catalog of TCR beta chain sequences. A later analysis assigned V and J genes by comparing TCR nucleotide sequences with IMGT/GENE-DB human TR gene sequences. A later analysis assigned CDR3 sequences and most-parsimonious VDJ recombination scenarios with the TCRdist pipeline. In a later analysis, every TCR beta chain was defined by the combination of its CDR3 amino acid sequence and its V-gene family, and reads without a unique V-gene family were dropped. A later analysis removed 450 to 600 highly shared, low-generation-probability nucleotide sequences to deal with suspected cross-contamination and a sequencing artifact. In a later analysis, a clonal expansion index was calculated for each public chain from normalized within-repertoire ranks of inferred template counts. In a later analysis, generation probabilities were computed with a VDJ recombination model fitted to out-of-frame rearrangements, and the resulting probabilities were checked against IGoR. Hypergeometric tests were used in a later analysis to score TCR-TCR, TCR-HLA and TCR-CMV co-occurrence, with a repertoire-size bias correction applied to the TCR pairs. A later analysis estimated false discovery rates by permuting HLA or CMV assignments 20 times. In a later analysis, co-occurring TCRs were grouped using DBSCAN, with TCRdist sequence similarity added in when clustering inside HLA-allele-positive subsets. Repertoires with fewer than 30,000 or more than 120,000 public chains, plus five repertoires with anomalous nucleotide sharing, were excluded from co-occurrence clustering. This immuneACCESS table, as held by TCRdb, lists in-frame sequences with V and J called but not all clones. Of the missing ones, under half trace to an unresolved V gene in checked studies; the others have no known cause. Clonal size and the V and J genes are those of that table, whereas D and trimming came from the DNA. The sample table lists roughly 110,000 clones, 70% to 85% of them with a count of one. Together, the top ten hold less than 0.95% of the sample.

The germline ends are 12 bases apart after V is trimmed by 2 bases and J by 4 bases. The CDR3 goes from the cysteine to the phenylalanine over 15 residues. The retained sequence is limited to the CDR3, 45 bases, with the frame set at the first base. The germline V gene encodes CDR1 MNHEY and CDR2 SVGAGI. Rearrangement joined TRBV6-5 to TRBJ1-5, with a tentative D gene TRBD1 over 6 matching bases. The clonotype originates from a boy between 10 and 17 years old in good health and CMV-seronegative. The sequencing sample was made of PBMCs. Read as DNA, the sequence is TGTGCCAGCAGTTACCTCGGACAGCGAAATCAGCCCCAGCATTTT. It translates to CASSYLGQRNQPQHF.